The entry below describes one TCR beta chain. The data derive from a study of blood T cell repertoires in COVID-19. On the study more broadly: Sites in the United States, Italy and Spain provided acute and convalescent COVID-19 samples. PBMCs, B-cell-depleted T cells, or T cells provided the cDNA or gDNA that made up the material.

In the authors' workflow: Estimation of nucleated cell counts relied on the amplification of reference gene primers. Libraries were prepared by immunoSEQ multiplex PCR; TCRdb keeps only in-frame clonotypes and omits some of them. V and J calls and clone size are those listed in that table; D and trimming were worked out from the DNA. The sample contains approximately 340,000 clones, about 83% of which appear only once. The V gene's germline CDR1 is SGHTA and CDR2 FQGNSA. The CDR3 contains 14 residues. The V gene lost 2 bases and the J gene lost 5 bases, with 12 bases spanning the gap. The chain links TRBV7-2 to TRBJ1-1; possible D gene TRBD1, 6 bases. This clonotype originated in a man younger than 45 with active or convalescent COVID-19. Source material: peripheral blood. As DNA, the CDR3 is TGTGCCAGCAGCTTACAGGGGCGCGGAACTGAAGCTTTCTTT. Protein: CASSLQGRGTEAFF.